This paragraph reports one T cell receptor beta chain. This CDR3 is built from 14 residues. J gave up 4 bases and V 3 bases, and 1 base lay outside the gene matches. Looked up from germline, CDR1 is SEHNR and CDR2 is FQNEAQ (reference sequence). The sample originates from a study of patients and donors after allogeneic stem cell transplantation. From the RT-PCR reads, TCRdb called clonotypes with MiXCR, one entry per CDR3 protein. The sample gives roughly 190,000 distinct CDR3 sequences, more than 35% of which show up once; around 35% is in the top ten. The clonotype comes from a human donor who was either an allogeneic HSCT recipient or a stem cell or donor lymphocyte infusion donor (not recorded which). It is not recorded whose cells these are; they may come from a transplant donor. V usage is TRBV7-9 and J usage is TRBJ1-2, with 11 bases aligning to TRBD1. Specimen: blood, either unsorted or a sorted T cell fraction (not recorded which). As DNA, the CDR3 is TGTGCCAGCAGCTTGGGACAGGGGGTCTATGGCTACACCTTC. Encoded protein: CASSLGQGVYGYTF.